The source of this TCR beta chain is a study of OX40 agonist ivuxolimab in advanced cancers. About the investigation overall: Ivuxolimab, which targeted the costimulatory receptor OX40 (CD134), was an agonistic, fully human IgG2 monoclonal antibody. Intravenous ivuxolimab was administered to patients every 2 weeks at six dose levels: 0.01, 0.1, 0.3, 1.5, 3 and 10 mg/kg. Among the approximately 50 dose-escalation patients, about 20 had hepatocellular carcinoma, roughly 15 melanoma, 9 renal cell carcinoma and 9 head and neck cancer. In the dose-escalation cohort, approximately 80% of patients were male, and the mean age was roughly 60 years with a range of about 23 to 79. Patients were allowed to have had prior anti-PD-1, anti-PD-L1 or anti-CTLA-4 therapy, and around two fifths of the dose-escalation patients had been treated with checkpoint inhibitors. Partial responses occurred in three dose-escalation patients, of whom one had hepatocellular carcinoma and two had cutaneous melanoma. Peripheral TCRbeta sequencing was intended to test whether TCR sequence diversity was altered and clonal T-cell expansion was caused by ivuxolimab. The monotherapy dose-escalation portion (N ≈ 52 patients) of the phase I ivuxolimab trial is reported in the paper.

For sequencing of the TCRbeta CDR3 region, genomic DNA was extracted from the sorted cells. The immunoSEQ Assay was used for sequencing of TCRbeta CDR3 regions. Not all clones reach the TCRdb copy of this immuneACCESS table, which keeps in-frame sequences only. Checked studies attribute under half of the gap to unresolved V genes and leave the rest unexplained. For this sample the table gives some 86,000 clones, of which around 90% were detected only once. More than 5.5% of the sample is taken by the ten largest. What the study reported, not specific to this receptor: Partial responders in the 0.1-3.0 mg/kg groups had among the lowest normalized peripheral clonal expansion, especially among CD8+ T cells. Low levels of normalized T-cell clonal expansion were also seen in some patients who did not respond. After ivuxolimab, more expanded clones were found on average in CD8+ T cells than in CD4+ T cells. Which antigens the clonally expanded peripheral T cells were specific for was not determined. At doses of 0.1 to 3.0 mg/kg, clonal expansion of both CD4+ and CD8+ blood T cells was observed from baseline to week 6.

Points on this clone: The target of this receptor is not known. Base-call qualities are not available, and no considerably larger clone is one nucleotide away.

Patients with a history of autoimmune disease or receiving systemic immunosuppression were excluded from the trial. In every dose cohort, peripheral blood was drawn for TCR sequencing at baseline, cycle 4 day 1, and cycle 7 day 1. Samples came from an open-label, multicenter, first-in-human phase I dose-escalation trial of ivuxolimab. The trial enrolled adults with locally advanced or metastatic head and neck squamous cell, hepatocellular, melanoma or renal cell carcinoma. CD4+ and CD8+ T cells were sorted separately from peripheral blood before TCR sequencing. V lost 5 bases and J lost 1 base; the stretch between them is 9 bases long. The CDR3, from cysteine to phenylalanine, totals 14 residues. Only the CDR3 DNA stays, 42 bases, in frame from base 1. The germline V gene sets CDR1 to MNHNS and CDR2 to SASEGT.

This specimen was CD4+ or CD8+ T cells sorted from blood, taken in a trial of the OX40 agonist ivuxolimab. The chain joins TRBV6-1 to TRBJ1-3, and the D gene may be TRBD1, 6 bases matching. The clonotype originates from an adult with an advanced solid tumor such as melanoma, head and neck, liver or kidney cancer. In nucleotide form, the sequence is TGTGCCAGCAGTTCGCAGGGGTCTGGAAACACCATATATTTT. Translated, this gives CASSSQGSGNTIYF.